Following are 6 T cell receptor beta chains from one sample sequenced in a study of blood T cell repertoires in COVID-19 (dated by TCRdb to about 2020). The method behind the library was the immunoSEQ multiplex PCR assay. The table was pulled from immuneACCESS by TCRdb, which kept in-frame rearrangements only. Such tables lose some clones; where checked, under half of the loss comes from unresolved V genes, and the rest has no known cause. The table for this sample lists more than 200,000 clones; about 86% of them were counted only once. The top ten clonotypes cover more than 8% of the sample. Sequenced sample: peripheral blood. Source of these receptors: a woman in her fifties or sixties with acute or convalescent COVID-19.

The chain has TRBV5-4 and TRBJ2-1, with D perhaps TRBD2 (6 bases). The germline V gene has CDR1 SGHNT and CDR2 YYREEE (reference sequence). Trimming pared 2 bases from V and 7 bases from J, leaving 22 bases between. The CDR3 consists of 17 residues. In DNA, the CDR3 is TGTGCCAGCAGCTTCCCGGGAGCAGCTGACAAGGGGAATGAGCAGTTCTTC. Protein: CASSFPGAADKGNEQFF.

The chain is built from TRBV7-2 and TRBJ2-5, with 9 bases lining up with TRBD2. V trimming: 2 bases; J trimming: 5 bases; junction bases outside the gene matches: 12. The V gene's germline CDR1 is SGHTA and CDR2 FQGNSA. The CDR3 has 17 amino acids. The CDR3 sequence is CASSLLIAGEVGETQYF. In nucleotides, the CDR3 is TGTGCCAGCAGCTTACTAATAGCGGGAGAGGTCGGGGAGACCCAGTACTTC. Full variable domain (outside the CDR3, taken from reference TRBV7-2 and TRBJ2-5): GAGVSQSPSNKVTEKGKDVELRCDPISGHTALYWYRQSLGQGLEFLIYFQGNSAPDKSGLPSDRFSAERTGGSVSTLTIQRTQQEDSAVYLCASSLLIAGEVGETQYFGPGTRLLVL.

This clone has only one observation. V is TRBV15 and J is TRBJ2-3; 9 bases are shared with TRBD1. The CDR3 covers 15 residues. With V trimmed by 5 bases and J by 3 bases, 6 bases remained unmatched. CDR1 is LNHNV, CDR2 YYDKDF, per germline (reference sequence). DNA for the CDR3: TGTGCCACCAGCGCCCCCGGGACAGGGACAGATACGCAGTATTTT. Translation gives CATSAPGTGTDTQYF.

This chain links TRBV5-4 with TRBJ2-5; the D gene is possibly TRBD2 (6 bases). Trimming removed 4 bases from V and 4 bases from J, with 14 bases in between. The V gene's germline CDR1 is SGHNT and CDR2 YYREEE (reference sequence). CDR3 size: 14 residues. CDR3 loop: CASSPGGSRETQYF. The CDR3 DNA follows: TGTGCCAGCAGCCCTGGGGGGAGTAGAGAGACCCAGTACTTC.

The J gene is TRBJ2-2, the V gene TRBV19, with 7 bases fitting TRBD1. CDR1 and CDR2 (germline): LNHDA, SQIVND (reference sequence). The junction had 7 bases not matched to a gene; V was cut back by 8 bases and J by 1 base. CDR3 size: 15 residues. The chain's CDR3 is CASSWGQMNTGELFF. The CDR3 nucleotides read TGTGCCAGTTCGTGGGGACAGATGAACACCGGGGAGCTGTTTTTT.

The V gene is TRBV5-1, the J gene TRBJ2-3, with TRBD2 matching 9 bases. The CDR3 spans 15 residues. With V trimmed by 0 bases and J by 4 bases, 3 bases remained unmatched. Germline V gene lookup returns CDR1 SGHRS and CDR2 YFSETQ. The CDR3 reads CASSLVSGSPDTQYF. The CDR3 nucleotides read TGCGCCAGCAGCTTGGTTAGCGGGAGCCCAGATACGCAGTATTTT.